The rows below give T cell receptor beta chains drawn from one sample of a study of T-cell reconstitution after alpha-beta-depleted transplantation in children. TCRdb used MiXCR to reprocess the PCR reads, holding one entry per CDR3 protein. The sample shows 450,000 to 600,000 distinct CDR3 sequences, about 30% of them seen only once. This sample comprised PBMCs from the stem cell graft donor, obtained from the stem cell graft. These receptors all come from a human donor who donated a stem cell graft to a child with aplastic anemia. The CDR3 runs from the conserved cysteine through the conserved F or W. D genes are given only for firm matches. Clone size, where shown, is once, few, many, or a class for clones that have expanded.

clone size: .; V gene: TRBV30; D gene: .; J gene: TRBJ1-1; CDR3 protein: CAWSTWTETNTEAFF; CDR3 DNA: TGTGCCTGGAGTACCTGGACAGAGACGAACACTGAAGCTTTCTTT
clone size: few; V gene: TRBV5-1; D gene: .; J gene: TRBJ2-3; CDR3 protein: CASSLAGGGQGDTQYF; CDR3 DNA: TGCGCCAGCAGCTTGGCCGGAGGGGGCCAAGGAGATACGCAGTATTTT
clone size: .; V gene: TRBV29-1; D gene: .; J gene: TRBJ2-1; CDR3 protein: CSVGVTGLQRVSYNEQFF; CDR3 DNA: TGCAGCGTTGGAGTAACGGGACTCCAGAGGGTCTCCTACAATGAGCAGTTCTTC
clone size: .; V gene: TRBV7-9; D gene: .; J gene: TRBJ2-7; CDR3 protein: CASSGNPFYYEQYF; CDR3 DNA: TGTGCCAGCAGCGGGAATCCGTTTTATTACGAGCAGTACTTC
clone size: .; V gene: TRBV19; D gene: TRBD2; J gene: TRBJ2-3; CDR3 protein: CASSMGGGTDTQYF; CDR3 DNA: TGTGCCAGTAGTATGGGAGGGGGCACAGATACGCAGTATTTT
clone size: few; V gene: TRBV7-9; D gene: TRBD2; J gene: TRBJ2-3; CDR3 protein: CASNPSGRTDTQYF; CDR3 DNA: TGTGCCAGCAACCCTAGCGGGAGAACAGATACGCAGTATTTT
clone size: .; V gene: TRBV6-1; D gene: .; J gene: TRBJ1-2; CDR3 protein: CASRAEGIPYGYTF; CDR3 DNA: TGTGCCAGCAGGGCCGAAGGGATTCCCTATGGCTACACCTTC
clone size: .; V gene: TRBV20-1; D gene: .; J gene: TRBJ2-7; CDR3 protein: CSAREVGFRDIYEQYF; CDR3 DNA: TGCAGTGCTAGAGAGGTGGGATTCCGGGACATCTACGAGCAGTACTTC
clone size: .; V gene: TRBV7-9; D gene: .; J gene: TRBJ1-6; CDR3 protein: CASSVQPGHDNSPLHF; CDR3 DNA: TGTGCCAGCAGCGTGCAACCGGGACATGATAATTCACCCCTCCACTTT
clone size: .; V gene: TRBV14; D gene: .; J gene: TRBJ1-2; CDR3 protein: CASSQELSYGYTF; CDR3 DNA: TGTGCCAGCAGCCAAGAACTGTCCTATGGCTACACCTTC
clone size: .; V gene: TRBV7-2; D gene: .; J gene: TRBJ1-2; CDR3 protein: CASPPPSRRSITF; CDR3 DNA: TGTGCCAGCCCCCCCCCCTCGCGAAGGTCCATCACCTTC
clone size: few; V gene: TRBV4-2; D gene: .; J gene: TRBJ2-7; CDR3 protein: CASSQDRLVSYEQYF; CDR3 DNA: TGTGCCAGCAGCCAAGATAGACTAGTTAGTTACGAGCAGTACTTC
clone size: few; V gene: TRBV4-3; D gene: .; J gene: TRBJ1-2; CDR3 protein: CASSPTGFVGLYGYTF; CDR3 DNA: TGCGCCAGCAGCCCCACCGGTTTTGTGGGCCTCTATGGCTACACCTTC
clone size: .; V gene: TRBV7-9; D gene: TRBD2; J gene: TRBJ2-1; CDR3 protein: CASSPRLAGAPSEQFF; CDR3 DNA: TGTGCCAGCAGCCCTAGACTAGCGGGAGCACCGAGTGAGCAGTTCTTC
clone size: .; V gene: TRBV5-1; D gene: TRBD2; J gene: TRBJ2-1; CDR3 protein: CASSLEGLAGGYEQFF; CDR3 DNA: TGCGCCAGCAGCTTGGAAGGGCTAGCGGGAGGGTATGAGCAGTTCTTC
clone size: .; V gene: TRBV5-1; D gene: .; J gene: TRBJ2-4; CDR3 protein: CASSLGAAQNIQYF; CDR3 DNA: TGCGCCAGCAGCTTGGGGGCCGCCCAGAACATTCAGTACTTC
clone size: .; V gene: TRBV3-1; D gene: .; J gene: TRBJ1-1; CDR3 protein: CASSQVNTEAFF; CDR3 DNA: TGTGCCAGCAGCCAAGTGAACACTGAAGCTTTCTTT
clone size: .; V gene: TRBV5-4; D gene: TRBD1; J gene: TRBJ1-4; CDR3 protein: CASSSAGTANEKLFF; CDR3 DNA: TGTGCCAGCAGCTCCGCCGGGACAGCTAATGAAAAACTGTTTTTT